This entry lists 8 T cell receptor beta chains sequenced from one sample in a study of molecular identifiers for immune sequencing clone quantification. TCRdb re-analysed the PCR reads in MiXCR, keeping a single row per CDR3 protein. The repertoire has just under 650,000 distinct CDR3 sequences, 15% to 20% of them found once; the top ten carry roughly 0.83%. Sequencing was performed on naive CD8+ T cells from blood, with Jurkat cell RNA spiked in. Subset specified: FACS-sorted CD8+CD4-CCR7+CD45RA+ naive T cells. These receptors were obtained from a human donor in good health. Some libraries in this study had Jurkat cell RNA spiked in.

This clonotype was seen many times. The genes are TRBV4-1 and TRBJ2-1, with D hard to call. The CDR3 spans 13 residues. Germline V gene lookup returns CDR1 MGHRA and CDR2 YSYEKL. V was pared by 0 bases and J by 7 bases, with 7 bases between. The CDR3 spells CASSQERENEQFF. The CDR3 nucleotides read TGCGCCAGCAGCCAAGAGCGAGAGAATGAGCAGTTCTTC.

This clonotype was recorded a few times. This sequence joins TRBV21-1 and TRBJ2-7; no DNA check was done on the table's D call, TRBD1. TRBV21-1 is noted as a pseudogene. CDR3 size: 15 residues. CDR3 sequence (DNA): TGTGCCAGCAGCAACTCCAGGGGGATAAGAAACGAGCAGTACTTC. This gives the protein CASSNSRGIRNEQYF.

As to this clonotype: Possible read error: a much larger clone is one base away. The conserved phenylalanine or tryptophan normally closing the CDR3 is absent here, so this likely arose from a read error. DNA for the CDR3: TGTGCCAGCCGGGGAGGGGAGAACACTGAAGCTTTCATT. Translating gives CASRGGENTEAFI. The rearrangement joins TRBV5-4 to TRBJ1-1; tentative D call: TRBD1 (5 bases). CDR1 and CDR2 from the germline V gene are SGHNT and YYREEE (reference sequence). V was clipped by 7 bases and J by 1 base, with 11 bases between them. The CDR3 spans 13 residues.

As for this clonotype: This CDR3 fails to terminate in the conserved phenylalanine or tryptophan, so it likely reflects a read error. The chain links TRBV28 to TRBJ2-2, with 8 positions matching TRBD1. CDR3 length: 15 residues. After removal of 6 bases from V and 6 bases from J, the junction contained 9 bases not matched to a gene. Germline assignment: CDR1 MDHEN and CDR2 SYDVKM. The CDR3 DNA is TGTGCCAGCAGGACCGAGACAGGGGTCGCCGGGGAGCTGTTTTCT. This encodes CASRTETGVAGELFS.

CDR3 nucleotides: TGTGCCACCAGCAGTCGGGGTTTGGGGACAGCGATTCCCAATGAGCAGTTCTTC. This codes for CATSSRGLGTAIPNEQFF. V and J are TRBV15 and TRBJ2-1; 7 bases map to TRBD1. CDR3 length: 18 amino acids. With V trimmed by 3 bases and J by 6 bases, 17 bases remained unmatched. CDR1 LNHNV and CDR2 YYDKDF come from the germline V gene (reference sequence).

As concerns this clonotype: A much larger clonotype is one base distant, so this may be a read error. The conserved final phenylalanine or tryptophan is absent from the CDR3, which likely points to a read error. V and J are TRBV30 and TRBJ2-1; D gene uncertain. Trimming left V 3 bases short and J 9 bases short, with 18 bases between. The CDR3 extends over 14 amino acids. CDR1 is GTSNPN and CDR2 is SVGIG in the germline V gene (reference sequence). The DNA of the CDR3 is TGTGCCTGGAGGTCGCCTTATTTCTACGGTGAGCAGTTCCTC. It is translated as CAWRSPYFYGEQFL.

Points on this clonotype: It may be a read error: a sequence one base away is much more abundant. The rearrangement links TRBV7-9 to TRBJ1-1; D possibly corresponds to TRBD1 (6 bases). V dropped 10 bases and J dropped 4 bases, with 19 bases sitting between them. CDR3 length: 14 amino acids. CDR1 is SEHNR, CDR2 FQNEAQ, per germline (reference sequence). The CDR3 is CATKETGMCTEAFF. The CDR3 nucleotides read TGTGCCACCAAAGAGACAGGAATGTGCACTGAAGCTTTCTTT.

This clonotype was seen repeatedly, ten times or more. The chain combines TRBV19 with TRBJ2-7; D possibly corresponds to TRBD2 (6 bases). The CDR3 spans 11 residues. Germline loops: CDR1 LNHDA, CDR2 SQIVND (reference sequence). Trimming took off 11 bases at V and 4 bases at J, with 12 bases between the two ends. DNA of the CDR3: TGTGCCTCGGGAGAAGAGTACGAGCAGTACTTC. As protein: CASGEEYEQYF.